Below are 5 T cell receptor beta chains sequenced from a single sample in a study of T-cell reconstitution after alpha-beta-depleted transplantation in children. Unique molecular identifiers featured in how the TCRbeta library was prepared. Each CDR3 protein gets one entry after TCRdb re-called the PCR reads with MiXCR. The sample includes some 190,000 distinct CDR3 sequences, over 8.5% of them seen just once. The input for sequencing was PBMCs, taken before TCRalphabeta/CD19-depleted stem cell transplant. Receptor source: a boy aged 2-15 years with acute myeloid leukemia, due to receive a stem cell transplant.

The sample holds many counts of this clonotype. The chain employs TRBV7-9 and TRBJ2-7; no clear D. The CDR3 runs to 14 residues. The V end was cut by 3 bases, the J end by 3 bases, with 12 bases between. Germline CDR1 SEHNR, CDR2 FQNEAQ (reference sequence). CDR3 nucleotides: TGTGCCAGCAGCTTTTCATTGCCGAACTACGAGCAGTACGTC. Encoded protein: CASSFSLPNYEQYV.

This clonotype showed up many times. The chain recombines TRBV9 with TRBJ2-7; 9 positions match TRBD1. Unmatched junction bases numbered 4, after V lost 3 bases and J lost 3 bases. The CDR3 has 14 amino acids. Germline V gene lookup returns CDR1 SGDLS and CDR2 YYNGEE. The CDR3 loop reads CASSEGQGLYEQYF. The CDR3 nucleotides read TGTGCCAGCAGCGAGGGACAGGGTCTCTACGAGCAGTACTTC.

This clonotype was observed a few times. V usage is TRBV12-3 or TRBV12-4 and J usage is TRBJ2-5; TRBD1 or TRBD2 may be the D gene (5 bases each). This CDR3 is built from 18 residues. V was cut by 6 bases and J by 5 bases, with 28 bases left in between. DNA of the CDR3: TGTGCCAGCAGCCGTCGGGGCGGGTGGGTTAAGGTCGCGGAGACCCAGTACTTC. Protein sequence: CASSRRGGWVKVAETQYF.

This clonotype came up many times. The J gene is TRBJ2-1, the V gene TRBV28, with D tentatively TRBD1 or TRBD2 (5 bases each). V was cut by 2 bases and J by 6 bases, with 14 bases left in between. CDR1 is MDHEN and CDR2 is SYDVKM in the germline V gene. The CDR3 sequence is 15 residues long. The DNA of the CDR3 is TGTGCCAGCAGTTTAATCGGGGCATGGGCCAATGAGCAGTTCTTC. It translates to CASSLIGAWANEQFF. Combining the CDR3 with reference TRBV28 and TRBJ2-1 gives the whole variable domain DVKVTQSSRYLVKRTGEKVFLECVQDMDHENMFWYRQDPGLGLRLIYFSYDVKMKEKGDIPEGYSVSREKKERFSLILESASTNQTSMYLCASSLIGAWANEQFFGPGTRLTVL.

This clonotype was observed at least ten times. The V and J genes are TRBV5-1 and TRBJ1-4, with 7 positions matching TRBD1. Germline V gene sequence: CDR1 SGHRS, CDR2 YFSETQ. The ends lost 0 bases at V and 7 bases at J; junction bases unmatched: 6. This CDR3 is built from 15 residues. The CDR3 nucleotides read TGCGCCAGCAGCTTGGCAGGGGGAGAAATTGAAAAACTGTTTTTT. Translating gives CASSLAGGEIEKLFF.